This T cell receptor beta chain was captured in a study of PD-L1 blockade in urothelial cancer. Time point meaning: peripheral blood 6 weeks after treatment start. Data came from immunoSEQ multiplex PCR; TCRdb stores just in-frame clones and leaves some out. The sample lists about 76,000 clones, 75% to 95% seen once, with around 0.9% in the top ten. From germline, CDR1 is MNHEY and CDR2 SMNVEV (reference sequence). This CDR3 comprises 15 residues. The germline V and J ends were trimmed by 0 bases and 4 bases, with 10 bases remaining between them. The V and J genes are TRBV27 and TRBJ1-3; D ambiguous. This material consisted of PBMCs, taken around atezolizumab (anti-PD-L1) treatment. The source of this sequence is an elderly woman with urothelial cancer. The CDR3 DNA sequence: TGTGCCAGCAGTTTATCGGCGGGAAGCGGAAACACCATATATTTT. Translation gives CASSLSAGSGNTIYF.